The sequence of this T cell receptor (beta chain) was determined in a study of OX40 agonist ivuxolimab in advanced cancers. The overall study: Patients were treated with ivuxolimab, an agonistic anti-OX40 (CD134) antibody. While on treatment, patients had intravenous ivuxolimab at 0.01 to 10 mg/kg every 2 weeks. In three patients, partial responses were observed, one with hepatocellular carcinoma and two with cutaneous melanoma. Notes on the study in general: In the expanded peripheral T cells, antigen specificity was never determined.

Concerning this clone: Its antigen is still unknown.

Generated by immunoSEQ multiplex PCR, the TCRdb table keeps only in-frame clones and is missing some. Of tens of thousands of clones listed, around 94% were seen once; the top ten hold 8.5% to 10%. This CDR3 is built from 13 residues. V usage is TRBV21-1 and J usage is TRBJ2-7. TRBV21-1 is a pseudogene locus. The TCR was taken from an adult with an advanced solid tumor such as melanoma, head and neck, liver or kidney cancer. Source: CD4+ or CD8+ T cells sorted from blood, taken in a trial of the OX40 agonist ivuxolimab. This chain's CDR3 is CASSKPIHLEQYF. DNA for the CDR3: TGTGCCAGCAGCAAACCCATCCATCTGGAGCAGTACTTC.